The sequence of this T cell receptor beta chain was determined in a study of T cells in localized non-small cell lung cancer. Clones were sequenced by immunoSEQ multiplex PCR, and TCRdb holds only the in-frame ones, with some missing. Among about 19,000 clones listed, over 80% were seen once. The CDR3 runs to 13 residues. The germline V gene encodes CDR1 SGHNT and CDR2 YYREEE (reference sequence). V was shortened by 4 bases and J by 2 bases, with 10 bases between the two germline ends. The J gene is TRBJ2-7, the V gene TRBV5-4, with D uncertain. The TCR sequence derives from a male donor aged 60 or over with stage I squamous cell lung carcinoma. Here the sequenced sample was peripheral blood, taken before any cancer treatment. Written as DNA, the CDR3 is TGTGCCAGCAGCCCGGTGGAACCCTACGAGCAGTACTTC. Its protein is CASSPVEPYEQYF.